The entry that follows covers one T cell receptor (beta chain) sequence. This sample stems from a study of blood T cell repertoires in COVID-19. Study in general: The United States, Italy and Spain were the sources of the acute and convalescent COVID-19 samples. T cells, B-cell-depleted T cells, or PBMCs provided the cDNA or gDNA that served as material.

V lost 2 bases and J lost 6; bases outside the gene matches: 8. Germline V gene sequence: CDR1 MNHEY, CDR2 SVGAGI. The CDR3 contains 15 residues. As handled by the study authors: Reference gene primer amplification yielded estimated nucleated cell counts. TCRdb keeps only in-frame clones here, not all; method: immunoSEQ multiplex PCR. That table gives V, J and clone size, and the DNA gave D and trimming. The sample consists of around 100,000 clones, just under 85% of them appearing once. Material: peripheral blood. This clonotype originated in a man aged 35 to 55 with active or convalescent COVID-19. The V and J genes are TRBV6-5 and TRBJ1-1, with 8 nucleotides matching TRBD1. CDR3 residues: CASSYGGQARAEAFF. CDR3 in DNA: TGTGCCAGCAGTTACGGGGGACAGGCAAGGGCTGAAGCTTTCTTT.